The next 22 T cell receptor beta chains were all read from a single sample in a study of cytomegalovirus exposure and HLA in healthy donors. Method: immunoSEQ multiplex PCR; TCRdb's copy keeps in-frame clones and lacks some. The data show roughly 150,000 clones, approximately 93% seen once. What was sequenced was PBMCs. Receptors were obtained from a man between 18 and 35 years old in good health and CMV-seronegative.

Concerning this clone itself: One end of the junction does not line up with germline, which may come from a read error. This chain joins TRBV11-2 and TRBJ2-3; TRBD2 aligns across 10 bases. Germline-derived CDR1 and CDR2 are SGHAT and FQNNGV. The CDR3 sequence is 13 residues long. DNA for the CDR3: TGTGCCAGCAGCTTCAATACAGCGGGAGGGTCGGATTTT. As protein: CASSFNTAGGSDF.

The chain joins TRBV19 to TRBJ2-3; TRBD2 agrees at 9 bases. The V gene end was trimmed by 2 bases and the J gene end by 0 bases; junction bases not matched to a gene: 9. The CDR3 contains 18 residues. From germline, CDR1 is LNHDA and CDR2 SQIVND (reference sequence). CDR3 in amino acids: CASSIPSGGGASTDTQYF. CDR3 DNA sequence: TGTGCCAGTAGTATACCGTCGGGCGGGGGGGCAAGCACAGATACGCAGTATTTT.

V gene TRBV7-2 combines with J gene TRBJ1-2; 10 positions match TRBD1. V lost 4 bases to trimming and J lost 7 bases; unmatched junction nucleotides: 3. This CDR3 spans 13 amino acids. CDR1 is SGHTA and CDR2 is FQGNSA in the germline V gene. CDR3 in amino acids: CASSSDRGFGYTF. CDR3 sequence (DNA): TGTGCCAGCAGCTCGGACAGGGGGTTTGGCTACACCTTC.

This CDR3 is CATSRGEESSYNSPLHF. In DNA form, the CDR3 reads TGTGCCACCAGCAGAGGGGAGGAGTCGTCCTATAATTCACCCCTCCACTTT. This chain connects TRBV15 to TRBJ1-6; D gene unclear. V was cut by 1 base and J by 1 base, with 11 bases left in between. The CDR3 covers 17 residues. Germline V CDR1 and CDR2: LNHNV, YYDKDF (reference sequence).

This clone appeared once. The chain uses TRBV30 and TRBJ1-2, with D possibly matching TRBD1 (6 bases). Germline V gene sequence: CDR1 GTSNPN, CDR2 SVGIG (reference sequence). The CDR3 totals 13 residues. Between the trimmed V and J ends, which lost 4 bases and 3 bases, there was a span of 12 bases. The CDR3 reads CAWTWTEDYGYTF. The CDR3 nucleotides are TGTGCCTGGACGTGGACAGAAGACTATGGCTACACCTTC.

V is TRBV27 and J is TRBJ1-5; D is unresolved. The germline gives CDR1 MNHEY, CDR2 SMNVEV (reference sequence). This CDR3 spans 15 amino acids. V lost 1 base, J lost 0 bases, and 7 bases lay in between. The CDR3 here is CASSLFQHSNQPQHF. CDR3 bases: TGTGCCAGCAGTTTATTTCAACATAGCAATCAGCCCCAGCATTTT.

The chain has TRBV19 and TRBJ2-1, with TRBD2 identical over 12 bases. Germline trimming cut 4 bases from V and 2 bases from J; bases unmatched to any gene: 3. CDR3 size: 16 residues. CDR1 and CDR2 from the germline V gene are LNHDA and SQIVND (reference sequence). CDR3 sequence (DNA): TGTGCCAGTAGTAAATCTAGCGGGAGGGCCTACAATGAGCAGTTCTTC. This sequence encodes CASSKSSGRAYNEQFF.

The gene calls are TRBV6-5 and TRBJ2-3; 7 nucleotides line up with TRBD1. Germline V gene sequence: CDR1 MNHEY, CDR2 SVGAGI. J was trimmed by 1 base and V by 4 bases; bases with no gene match: 2. The CDR3 consists of 14 residues. The CDR3 region has the DNA TGTGCCAGCAGTTGGCAGGGGGGCACAGATACGCAGTATTTT. Translation gives CASSWQGGTDTQYF.

The chain couples TRBV5-1 to TRBJ1-1; TRBD1 might be the D (6 bases). CDR1 is SGHRS and CDR2 is YFSETQ in the germline V gene. The CDR3 sequence is 15 residues long. The V end was cut by 4 bases, the J end by 1 base, with 14 bases between. CDR3 in DNA: TGCGCCAGCAGCCCGGCGCACAGGGCGAACACTGAAGCTTTCTTT. Protein: CASSPAHRANTEAFF.

The chain couples TRBV27 to TRBJ2-7; no clear D. Trimming shortened V by 2 bases and J by 2 bases, and 7 bases separated the two germline ends. The CDR3 contains 13 residues. Germline CDR1 MNHEY, CDR2 SMNVEV (reference sequence). Here the CDR3 reads CASSLRRTYEQYF. For the CDR3, the DNA is TGTGCCAGCAGTTTACGGCGGACCTACGAGCAGTACTTC.

The gene calls are TRBV7-2 and TRBJ2-2; 13 bases map to TRBD2. The length of the CDR3 is 17 residues. Germline V gene data show CDR1 as SGHTA and CDR2 as FQGNSA. V gave up 5 bases and J gave up 7 bases; unmatched junction bases: 10. The CDR3 here is CASSPPGLAGANGELFF. The CDR3 DNA follows: TGTGCCAGCAGCCCCCCCGGACTAGCGGGAGCCAACGGGGAGCTGTTTTTT.

The chain uses TRBV30 and TRBJ2-7; D is uncertain. The CDR3 contains 11 residues. V was cut by 0 bases and J by 5 bases, with 5 bases left in between. Per germline, CDR1 GTSNPN and CDR2 SVGIG (reference sequence). The CDR3 nucleotides read TGTGCCTGGAGTGTACTCAACGAGCAGTACTTC. Its protein product is CAWSVLNEQYF.

In its sample, this clone was seen once. The chain employs TRBV19 and TRBJ2-1; possibly TRBD2 for D (6 bases). This CDR3 is built from 13 residues. The germline V gene has CDR1 LNHDA and CDR2 SQIVND (reference sequence). The V end lost 4 bases, the J end lost 7 bases, and 11 bases lay between the germline ends. The CDR3 here is CASSTLLANEQFF. The DNA for the CDR3 is TGTGCCAGTAGTACGTTACTAGCTAATGAGCAGTTCTTC.

This clone was detected only once. This chain connects TRBV9 to TRBJ2-3; 12 bases agree with TRBD2. V gave up 3 bases and J gave up 1 base; unmatched junction bases: 6. The CDR3 sequence is 17 residues long. The germline gives CDR1 SGDLS, CDR2 YYNGEE. The chain's CDR3 is CASSGGLAGIGTDTQYF. The CDR3 nucleotides read TGTGCCAGCAGCGGCGGACTAGCGGGGATAGGCACAGATACGCAGTATTTT.

V gene TRBV10-3 combines with J gene TRBJ2-2, with TRBD1 matching 8 bases. This CDR3 is 13 amino acids long. From germline, CDR1 is ENHRY and CDR2 SYGVKD. The junction had 5 bases not matched to a gene; V was cut back by 10 bases and J by 4 bases. The CDR3 loop is CATGQEITGELFF. The CDR3 DNA sequence: TGTGCCACGGGACAGGAGATCACCGGGGAGCTGTTTTTT.

The V and J genes are TRBV10-1 and TRBJ1-2, with D perhaps TRBD1 (6 bases). The germline V gene has CDR1 WNHNN and CDR2 SYGVQD (reference sequence). Deletions cut 3 bases from V and 2 bases from J, with 7 bases between. The CDR3 totals 13 residues. The CDR3 nucleotides read TGCGCCAGCAGTGAAACAGGGAACTATGGCTACACCTTC. Translation gives CASSETGNYGYTF.

The V gene is TRBV7-9, the J gene TRBJ2-7, with 9 bases matching TRBD2. This CDR3 contains 14 residues. Per germline, CDR1 SEHNR and CDR2 FQNEAQ (reference sequence). V shed 7 bases, J shed 2 bases, and the junction held 6 bases outside the gene matches. CDR3 amino acids: CASTGGGAAYEQYV. As DNA, the CDR3 is TGTGCCAGCACCGGCGGGGGGGCCGCCTACGAGCAGTACGTC.

The J gene is TRBJ2-3, the V gene TRBV27, with 7 bases fitting TRBD1. This CDR3 has 16 amino acids. The V and J ends lost 2 bases and 1 base, in that order; junction bases with no gene match: 6. The V gene's germline CDR1 is MNHEY and CDR2 SMNVEV (reference sequence). The CDR3 is CASSLRQGFGTDTQYF. In DNA form, the CDR3 reads TGTGCCAGCAGTTTACGACAGGGTTTCGGCACAGATACGCAGTATTTT.

This chain joins TRBV2 and TRBJ2-6, with a possible D match to TRBD2 (5 bases). This CDR3 contains 14 residues. The V end was cut by 8 bases, the J end by 0 bases, with 8 bases between. Per the germline V gene, CDR1 is SNHLY and CDR2 is FYNNEI. In DNA, the CDR3 is TGTGCCAGCCTAGCCGACTCTGGGGCCAACGTCCTGACTTTC. Translated: CASLADSGANVLTF.

The chain couples TRBV27 to TRBJ1-5; 8 bases match TRBD1. CDR1 and CDR2 from the germline V gene are MNHEY and SMNVEV (reference sequence). The CDR3 covers 14 residues. J lost 4 bases, V lost 8 bases, and 7 bases had no gene match. Here the CDR3 reads CASSPRDRNQPQHF. In nucleotides, the CDR3 is TGTGCCAGCTCGCCTAGGGACAGGAATCAGCCCCAGCATTTT.

The chain carries TRBV9 and TRBJ2-7; 11 nucleotides align to TRBD2. With V trimmed by 8 bases and J by 4 bases, 2 bases remained unmatched. CDR3 length equals 12 residues. Germline lookup yields CDR1 SGDLS and CDR2 YYNGEE. The CDR3 spells CARTSGVYEQYF. CDR3 in DNA: TGTGCCAGGACTAGCGGGGTTTACGAGCAGTACTTC. Using reference TRBV9 and TRBJ2-7 for the parts outside the CDR3, the full variable domain is DSGVTQTPKHLITATGQRVTLRCSPRSGDLSVYWYQQSLDQGLQFLIQYYNGEERAKGNILERFSAQQFPDLHSELNLSSLELGDSALYFCARTSGVYEQYFGPGTRLTVT.

This rearrangement joins TRBV29-1 to TRBJ2-1, with D perhaps TRBD2 (5 bases). V lost 3 bases to trimming and J lost 5 bases, with 14 bases between them. This CDR3 is 14 amino acids long. Germline-derived CDR1 and CDR2 are SQVTM and ANQGSEA. The CDR3, as DNA: TGCAGCGTTGACGGGGTGCGCAACAACAATGAGCAGTTCTTC. Encoded protein: CSVDGVRNNNEQFF.